These 13 T cell receptor beta chains originate from one sample sequenced in a study of blood T cell repertoires in COVID-19. The repertoire was sequenced with immunoSEQ multiplex PCR; TCRdb's copy has only in-frame clones and lacks some. The profile shows about 410,000 clones, about 88% of them singletons. The source material was peripheral blood. Receptor source: a middle-aged woman with COVID-19, enrolled during active disease.

In the case of this clone: The sample has other DNA sequences that encode this CDR3 too. The chain employs TRBV27 and TRBJ2-7; 11 positions match TRBD2. The ends lost 5 bases at V and 2 bases at J; junction bases unmatched: 2. This CDR3 has 14 amino acids. Per germline, CDR1 MNHEY and CDR2 SMNVEV (reference sequence). CDR3 in DNA: TGTGCCAGCAGTCCGGGACTAGCGGCCTACGAGCAGTACTTC. Protein sequence: CASSPGLAAYEQYF.

The chain employs TRBV11-2 and TRBJ2-7; D remains ambiguous. The V and J ends lost 5 bases and 3 bases respectively, with 8 bases between them. The CDR3 extends over 12 amino acids. From germline, CDR1 is SGHAT and CDR2 FQNNGV. Here the CDR3 reads CASSQQHYEQYF. The CDR3 nucleotides are TGTGCCAGCAGCCAACAGCACTACGAGCAGTACTTC.

J is TRBJ2-2 and V is TRBV10-2; D possibly corresponds to TRBD1 (6 bases). The length of the CDR3 is 15 residues. V dropped 4 bases and J dropped 4 bases, with 13 bases sitting between them. From germline, CDR1 is WSHSY and CDR2 SAAADI. CDR3 in DNA: TGCGCCAGCAGTGTGACTCAGGGGCTCACCGGGGAGCTGTTTTTT. It yields the protein CASSVTQGLTGELFF.

This clone was recorded only once. J is TRBJ1-1 and V is TRBV11-1; D is perhaps TRBD1 (6 bases). Germline V lookup: CDR1 SGHAT, CDR2 FQDESV (reference sequence). The V end lost 2 bases, the J end lost 3 bases, and 10 bases lay between the germline ends. The CDR3 totals 14 residues. This CDR3 reads CASSLPTGYTEAFF. The CDR3 DNA reads TGTGCCAGCAGCTTACCTACAGGGTACACTGAAGCTTTCTTT.

The chain couples TRBV5-1 to TRBJ1-1; maybe TRBD1 (5 bases). V gave up 1 base and J gave up 1 base, with 11 bases separating them. The CDR3 totals 15 residues. CDR1 and CDR2 (germline): SGHRS, YFSETQ. DNA for the CDR3: TGCGCCAGCAGCTTGCTTGGGGCAGGGAACACTGAAGCTTTCTTT. Translating it yields CASSLLGAGNTEAFF.

This sequence joins TRBV19 and TRBJ2-3; no definite D call. Germline V gene sequence: CDR1 LNHDA, CDR2 SQIVND (reference sequence). V dropped 3 bases and J dropped 7 bases, with 8 bases sitting between them. The CDR3 is made up of 12 amino acids. The CDR3, as DNA: TGTGCCAGTAGTATGAGATCTTATACGCAGTATTTT. This translates into CASSMRSYTQYF.

The CDR3 spells CASSPSNQGNTIYF. DNA for the CDR3: TGTGCCAGCAGCCCAAGTAACCAGGGAAACACCATATATTTT. J is TRBJ1-3 and V is TRBV3-1 (or the pseudogene TRBV3-2); D uncertain. The CDR3 length is 14 residues. Trimming took off 4 bases at V and 4 bases at J, with 11 bases between the two ends. Germline CDR1 LGHDT, CDR2 YNNKEL (reference sequence).

The chain is built from TRBV18 and TRBJ1-6; no reliable D call. V shed 1 base and J shed 9 bases, with 10 bases lying between them. Germline CDR1 and CDR2: KGHSH and LQKENI. The CDR3 has 14 residues. The CDR3 nucleotides are TGTGCCAGCTCACCACGTTCGGGTCCTTCACCCCTCCACTTT. Translating gives CASSPRSGPSPLHF.

The rearrangement links TRBV7-2 to TRBJ1-6; possible D gene TRBD1, 6 bases. Germline V CDR1 and CDR2: SGHTA, FQGNSA. The CDR3 runs 16 residues. Trimming removed 3 bases at V and 4 bases at J, with 13 bases between. The CDR3 DNA is TGTGCCAGCAGCTTCCCAGGCAGGGGATATAATTCACCCCTCCACTTT. Translated, it gives CASSFPGRGYNSPLHF.

As concerns this clone: Other nucleotide sequences in the sample specify the same CDR3. V gene TRBV6-4 combines with J gene TRBJ2-3, with TRBD1 identical over 8 bases. The germline CDR1 and CDR2 sequences are MRHNA and SNTAGT. The V segment lost 0 bases and the J segment 4 bases; nucleotides outside the gene matches: 0. CDR3 size: 14 residues. The CDR3, as DNA: TGTGCCAGCAGTGACTCACAGGGGGCAGATACGCAGTATTTT. Its translation is CASSDSQGADTQYF.

The V call is TRBV27, the J call TRBJ1-1; D call uncertain. V dropped 4 bases and J dropped 0 bases, with 6 bases sitting between them. This CDR3 has 13 residues. In germline, CDR1 is MNHEY, CDR2 SMNVEV (reference sequence). In nucleotides, the CDR3 is TGTGCCAGCAGTTCTAATATGAACACTGAAGCTTTCTTT. The encoded protein is CASSSNMNTEAFF.

The chain uses TRBV6-4 and TRBJ1-2; maybe TRBD1 (5 bases). V dropped 5 bases and J dropped 4 bases, with 11 bases sitting between them. The CDR3 is 13 amino acids. Germline V lookup: CDR1 MRHNA, CDR2 SNTAGT. The CDR3 DNA is TGTGCCAGCAGTCTAACTGGGGCCTATGGCTACACCTTC. It codes for CASSLTGAYGYTF.

The chain recombines TRBV7-9 with TRBJ1-3; D is unclear. Deletions cut 11 bases from V and 0 bases from J, with 17 bases between. CDR1 and CDR2 from the germline V gene are SEHNR and FQNEAQ (reference sequence). CDR3 length: 15 amino acids. As DNA, the CDR3 is TGTGCCGGCGGTTGGCTTTCAATCTCTGGAAACACCATATATTTT. Translation gives CAGGWLSISGNTIYF.